The 7 T cell receptor beta chains in this list originate from one sample, sequenced in a study of beta chain features in type 1 diabetes (dated by TCRdb to 2016 to 2019). Library construction relied on the immunoSEQ multiplex PCR assay. The High Capacity cDNA Reverse Transcription Kit was used to reverse transcribe all of the isolated RNA, meaning that expressed TCRB transcripts were what got sequenced. TCRdb stores this immuneACCESS table with in-frame sequences only. Part of the clones is absent; in the studies checked, under half of the shortfall reflects unresolved V genes, and no reason is known for the rest. The sample includes a few hundred thousand clones, with approximately 16% observed a single time. Approximately 0.02% of the sample comes from the top ten. Sequencing was performed on naive CD4+ T cells from blood. What the cell subset or site label conveys for this sample: true naive CD4+ T cells. The receptors here all came from a woman younger than 30 in good health.

This clone has just a few counts. The gene calls are TRBV29-1 and TRBJ2-1; D is perhaps TRBD2 (7 bases). Germline CDR1 is SQVTM and CDR2 is ANQGSEA. V was clipped by 7 bases and J by 6 bases, with 19 bases between them. This CDR3 is built from 14 residues. In DNA form, the CDR3 reads TGCAGCGCCCAAAGGAGGGGGGGTTCCAATGAGCAGTTCTTC. It specifies CSAQRRGGSNEQFF.

This clone occurred a few times. CDR3 DNA sequence: TGTGCCACCAGCAGAGATGGGGGGAGGCCAATCGCTCGGAATGAGCAGTTCTTC. The encoded protein is CATSRDGGRPIARNEQFF. The chain links TRBV15 to TRBJ2-1; D is possibly TRBD2 (6 bases). Germline CDR1 is LNHNV and CDR2 is YYDKDF (reference sequence). With 0 bases removed from V and 7 bases from J, the gap between germline ends came to 22 bases. This CDR3 contains 18 residues.

The chain combines TRBV5-5 with TRBJ2-5; possible D gene TRBD1, 5 bases. Germline CDR1 is SGHKS and CDR2 is YYEKEE (reference sequence). The CDR3 is 14 residues long. Trimming removed 1 base at V and 5 bases at J, with 12 bases between. Here the CDR3 reads CASSLRQGGETQYF. The CDR3 bases are TGTGCCAGCAGCTTGAGGCAGGGCGGCGAGACCCAGTACTTC. The full variable domain, its missing parts supplied by reference TRBV5-5 and TRBJ2-5, is DAGVTQSPTHLIKTRGQQVTLRCSPISGHKSVSWYQQVLGQGPQFIFQYYEKEERGRGNFPDRFSARQFPNYSSELNVNALLLGDSALYLCASSLRQGGETQYFGPGTRLLVL.

V is TRBV7-3 and J is TRBJ2-7; 7 nucleotides align to TRBD1. V lost 2 bases and J lost 2; bases outside the gene matches: 6. CDR1 and CDR2 (germline): SGHTA, FQGTGA. The CDR3 totals 15 residues. The CDR3 DNA is TGTGCCAGCAGCTTATCCGGGACAGACCCCTACGAGCAGTACTTC. Translated: CASSLSGTDPYEQYF.

This clone was observed a handful of times. This chain links TRBV10-3 with TRBJ2-3, with TRBD2 matching 8 bases. Per the germline V gene, CDR1 is ENHRY and CDR2 is SYGVKD. This CDR3 region has 15 residues. Trimming removed 9 bases from V and 0 bases from J; junction bases left unmatched: 8. This CDR3 reads CAISSLAGSTDTQYF. The CDR3 DNA follows: TGTGCCATTTCCTCGTTAGCGGGGAGCACAGATACGCAGTATTTT.

The chain recombines TRBV2 with TRBJ1-5; D gene ambiguous. This CDR3 spans 12 amino acids. CDR1 and CDR2 from the germline V gene are SNHLY and FYNNEI. V lost 8 bases and J lost 7, with 12 bases in between. CDR3 loop: CASSGGQQPQHF. The CDR3 nucleotides are TGTGCCAGCTCAGGAGGCCAACAGCCCCAGCATTTT.

The chain joins TRBV2 to TRBJ1-5; D gene ambiguous. Trimming pared 4 bases from V and 1 base from J, leaving 5 bases between. The CDR3 extends over 13 amino acids. Germline CDR1 reads SNHLY; CDR2 reads FYNNEI. CDR3 in amino acids: CASSGGSNQPQHF. CDR3 DNA sequence: TGTGCCAGCAGTGGAGGGAGCAATCAGCCCCAGCATTTT.